This T cell receptor (beta chain) was sequenced for a study of post-analysis software for immune sequencing data. Study-wide points: Comparison of patients with controls showed a handful of TRBV segments more frequent in patients, TRBV5-6, TRBV5-1 and TRBV20-1 among them.

Presence of unique molecular identifiers characterized the TCR beta cDNA libraries. MiXCR, run by TCRdb on the PCR reads, gives a single entry per CDR3 protein. Altogether some 890,000 distinct CDR3 sequences are present, approximately 53% being singletons, with the ten largest covering around 4.5%. This CDR3 is 12 amino acids long. V was pared by 7 bases and J by 7 bases, with 16 bases between. Germline assignment: CDR1 SQVTM and CDR2 ANQGSEA. Comment on this clonotype: Its antigen is not known.

This chain connects TRBV29-1 to TRBJ1-1; no reliable D call. Sample: blood. The origin of this receptor is a girl under 18 with multiple sclerosis. In DNA form, the CDR3 reads TGCAGCGATCTCCGGGCCGAGGTTGAAGCTTTCTTT. Its protein is CSDLRAEVEAFF. Full variable domain (missing parts from reference TRBV29-1 and TRBJ1-1): SAVISQKPSRDICQRGTSLTIQCQVDSQVTMMFWYRQQPGQSLTLIATANQGSEATYESGFVIDKFPISRPNLTFSTLTVSNMSPEDSSIYLCSDLRAEVEAFFGQGTRLTVV.